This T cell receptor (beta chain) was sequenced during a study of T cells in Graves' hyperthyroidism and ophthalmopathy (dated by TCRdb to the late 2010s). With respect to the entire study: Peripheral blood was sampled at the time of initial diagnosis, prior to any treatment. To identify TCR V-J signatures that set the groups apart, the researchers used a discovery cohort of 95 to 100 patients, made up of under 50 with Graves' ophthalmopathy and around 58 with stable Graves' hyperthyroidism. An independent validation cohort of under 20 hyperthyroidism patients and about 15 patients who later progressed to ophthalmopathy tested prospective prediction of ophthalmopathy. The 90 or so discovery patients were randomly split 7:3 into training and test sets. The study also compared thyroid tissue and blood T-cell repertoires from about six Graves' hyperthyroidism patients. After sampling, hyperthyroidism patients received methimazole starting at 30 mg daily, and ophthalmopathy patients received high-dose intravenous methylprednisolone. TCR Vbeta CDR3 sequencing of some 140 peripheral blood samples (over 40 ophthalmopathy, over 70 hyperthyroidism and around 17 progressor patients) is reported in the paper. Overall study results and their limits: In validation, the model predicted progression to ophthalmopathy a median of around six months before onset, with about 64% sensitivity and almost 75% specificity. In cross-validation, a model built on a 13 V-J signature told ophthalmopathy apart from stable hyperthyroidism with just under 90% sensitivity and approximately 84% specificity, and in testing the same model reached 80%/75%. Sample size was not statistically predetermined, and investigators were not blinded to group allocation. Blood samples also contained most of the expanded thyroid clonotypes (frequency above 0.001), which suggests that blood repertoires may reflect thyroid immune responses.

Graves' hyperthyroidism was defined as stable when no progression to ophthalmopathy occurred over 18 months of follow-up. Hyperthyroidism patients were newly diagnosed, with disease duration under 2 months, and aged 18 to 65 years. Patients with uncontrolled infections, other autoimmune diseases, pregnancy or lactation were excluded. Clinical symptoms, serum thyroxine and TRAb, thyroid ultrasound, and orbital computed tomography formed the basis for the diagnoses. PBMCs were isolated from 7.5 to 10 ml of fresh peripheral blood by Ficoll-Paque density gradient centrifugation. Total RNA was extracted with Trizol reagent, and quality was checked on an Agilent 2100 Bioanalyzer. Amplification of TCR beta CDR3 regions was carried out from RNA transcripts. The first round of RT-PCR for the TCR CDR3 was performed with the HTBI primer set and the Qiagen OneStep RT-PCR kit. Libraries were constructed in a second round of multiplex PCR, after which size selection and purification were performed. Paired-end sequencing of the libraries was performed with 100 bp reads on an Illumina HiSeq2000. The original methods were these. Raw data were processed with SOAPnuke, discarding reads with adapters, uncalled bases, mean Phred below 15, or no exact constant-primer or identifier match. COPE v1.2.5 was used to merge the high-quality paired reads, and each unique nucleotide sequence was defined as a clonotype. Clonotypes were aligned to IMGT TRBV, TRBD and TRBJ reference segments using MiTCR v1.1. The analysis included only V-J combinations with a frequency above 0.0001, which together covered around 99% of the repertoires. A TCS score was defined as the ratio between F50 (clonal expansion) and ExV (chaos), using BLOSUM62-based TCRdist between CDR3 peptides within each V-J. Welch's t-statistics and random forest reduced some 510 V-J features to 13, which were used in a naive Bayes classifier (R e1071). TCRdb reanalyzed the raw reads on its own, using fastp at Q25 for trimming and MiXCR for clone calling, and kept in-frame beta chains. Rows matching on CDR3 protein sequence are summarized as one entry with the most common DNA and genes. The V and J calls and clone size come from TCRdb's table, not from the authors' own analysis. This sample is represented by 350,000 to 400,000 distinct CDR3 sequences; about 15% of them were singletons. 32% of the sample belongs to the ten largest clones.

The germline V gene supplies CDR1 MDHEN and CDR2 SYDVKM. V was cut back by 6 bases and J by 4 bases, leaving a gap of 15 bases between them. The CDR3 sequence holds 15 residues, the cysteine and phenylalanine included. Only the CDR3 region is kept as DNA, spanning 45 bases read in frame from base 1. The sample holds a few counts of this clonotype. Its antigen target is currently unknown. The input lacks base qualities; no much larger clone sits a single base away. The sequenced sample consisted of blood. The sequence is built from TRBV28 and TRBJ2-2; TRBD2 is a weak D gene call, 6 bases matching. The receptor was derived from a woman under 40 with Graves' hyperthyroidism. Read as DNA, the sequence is TGTGCCAGCAGCCCCCCTCGGGGGAGCACCGGGGAGCTGTTTTTT. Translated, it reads CASSPPRGSTGELFF. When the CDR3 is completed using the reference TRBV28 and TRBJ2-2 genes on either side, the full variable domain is DVKVTQSSRYLVKRTGEKVFLECVQDMDHENMFWYRQDPGLGLRLIYFSYDVKMKEKGDIPEGYSVSREKKERFSLILESASTNQTSMYLCASSPPRGSTGELFFGEGSRLTVL.